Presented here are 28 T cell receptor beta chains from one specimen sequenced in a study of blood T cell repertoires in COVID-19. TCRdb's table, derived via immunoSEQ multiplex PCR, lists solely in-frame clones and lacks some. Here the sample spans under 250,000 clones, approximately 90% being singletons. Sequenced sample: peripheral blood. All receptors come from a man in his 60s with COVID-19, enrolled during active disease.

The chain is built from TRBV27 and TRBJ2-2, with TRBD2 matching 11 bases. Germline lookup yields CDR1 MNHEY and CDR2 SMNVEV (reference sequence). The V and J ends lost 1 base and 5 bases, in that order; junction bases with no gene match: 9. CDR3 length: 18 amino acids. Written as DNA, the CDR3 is TGTGCCAGCAGTTTATTAGCGGGAGGGGTTCGAGGAACCGGGGAGCTGTTTTTT. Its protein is CASSLLAGGVRGTGELFF.

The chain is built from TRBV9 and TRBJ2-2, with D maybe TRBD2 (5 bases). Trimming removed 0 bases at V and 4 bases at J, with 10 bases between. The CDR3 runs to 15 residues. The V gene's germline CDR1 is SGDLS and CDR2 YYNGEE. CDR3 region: CASSVVEGTTGELFF. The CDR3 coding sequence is TGTGCCAGCAGCGTAGTCGAGGGTACCACCGGGGAGCTGTTTTTT.

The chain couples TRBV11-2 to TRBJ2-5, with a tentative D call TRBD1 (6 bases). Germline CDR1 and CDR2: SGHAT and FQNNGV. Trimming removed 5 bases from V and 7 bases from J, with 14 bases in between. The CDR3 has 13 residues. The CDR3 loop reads CASSPGTSGTQYF. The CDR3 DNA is TGTGCCAGCAGCCCCGGGACATCGGGGACCCAGTACTTC.

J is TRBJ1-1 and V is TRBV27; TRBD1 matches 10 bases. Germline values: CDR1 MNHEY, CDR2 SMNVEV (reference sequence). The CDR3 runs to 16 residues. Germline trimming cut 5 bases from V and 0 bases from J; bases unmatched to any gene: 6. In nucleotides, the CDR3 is TGTGCCAGCAGTCATGGACAGGGGGTGATGAACACTGAAGCTTTCTTT. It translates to CASSHGQGVMNTEAFF.

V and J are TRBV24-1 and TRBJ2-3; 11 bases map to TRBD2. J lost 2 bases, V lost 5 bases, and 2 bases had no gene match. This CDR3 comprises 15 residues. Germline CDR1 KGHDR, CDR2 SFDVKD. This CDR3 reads CATSATSGATDTQYF. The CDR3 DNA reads TGTGCCACCAGTGCGACTAGCGGGGCCACAGATACGCAGTATTTT.

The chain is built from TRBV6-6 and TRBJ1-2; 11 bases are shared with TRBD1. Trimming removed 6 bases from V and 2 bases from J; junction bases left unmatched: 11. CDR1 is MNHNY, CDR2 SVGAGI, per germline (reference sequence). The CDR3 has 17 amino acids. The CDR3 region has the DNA TGTGCCAGCAGCCGAGGGACAGGGGGAAATTACAACTATGGCTACACCTTC. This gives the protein CASSRGTGGNYNYGYTF.

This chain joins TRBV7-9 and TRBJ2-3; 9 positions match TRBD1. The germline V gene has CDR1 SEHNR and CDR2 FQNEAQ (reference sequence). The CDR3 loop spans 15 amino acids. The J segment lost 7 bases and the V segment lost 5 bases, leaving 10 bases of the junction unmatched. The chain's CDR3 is CASSHRGLGVYTQYF. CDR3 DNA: TGTGCCAGCAGCCACAGGGGGCTGGGGGTATATACGCAGTATTTT. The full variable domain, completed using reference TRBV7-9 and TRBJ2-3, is DTGVSQNPRHKITKRGQNVTFRCDPISEHNRLYWYRQTLGQGPEFLTYFQNEAQLEKSRLLSDRFSAERPKGSFSTLEIQRTEQGDSAMYLCASSHRGLGVYTQYFGPGTRLTVL.

The DNA of the CDR3 is TGTGCCAGCAGCTTAAGGGGGAGTTGGAGCTCCTACAATGAGCAGTTCTTC. It specifies CASSLRGSWSSYNEQFF. This chain uses TRBV7-6 with TRBJ2-1; D is perhaps TRBD1 (6 bases). V dropped 2 bases and J dropped 0 bases, with 14 bases sitting between them. Germline V lookup: CDR1 SGHVS, CDR2 FNYEAQ. The CDR3 has 17 amino acids.

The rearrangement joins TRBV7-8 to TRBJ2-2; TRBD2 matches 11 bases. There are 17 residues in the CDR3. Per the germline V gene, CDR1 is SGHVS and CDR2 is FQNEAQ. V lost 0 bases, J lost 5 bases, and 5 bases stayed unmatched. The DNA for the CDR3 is TGTGCCAGCAGCTTAGCTAGCGGGAGGGTTTCGACCGGGGAGCTGTTTTTT. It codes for CASSLASGRVSTGELFF.

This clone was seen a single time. DNA of the CDR3: TGTGCCAGTAGTGGGAGGACCGCGAACACTGAAGCTTTCTTT. It is translated as CASSGRTANTEAFF. This chain connects TRBV19 to TRBJ1-1; D is ambiguous. CDR3 length: 14 amino acids. V gave up 5 bases and J gave up 1 base, with 11 bases separating them. The germline V gene encodes CDR1 LNHDA and CDR2 SQIVND (reference sequence).

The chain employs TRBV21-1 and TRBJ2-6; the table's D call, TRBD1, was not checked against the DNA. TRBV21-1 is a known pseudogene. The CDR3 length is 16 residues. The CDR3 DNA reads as TGTGCCATCGCGCAGGGGGCCAGCTCTGGGGCCAACGTCCTGACTTTC. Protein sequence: CAIAQGASSGANVLTF.

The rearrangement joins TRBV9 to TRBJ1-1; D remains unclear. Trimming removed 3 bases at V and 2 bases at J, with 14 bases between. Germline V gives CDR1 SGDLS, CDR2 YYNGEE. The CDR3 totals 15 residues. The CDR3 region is CASSEKGGGNTEAFF. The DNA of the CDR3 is TGTGCCAGCAGCGAAAAGGGCGGAGGAAACACTGAAGCTTTCTTT.

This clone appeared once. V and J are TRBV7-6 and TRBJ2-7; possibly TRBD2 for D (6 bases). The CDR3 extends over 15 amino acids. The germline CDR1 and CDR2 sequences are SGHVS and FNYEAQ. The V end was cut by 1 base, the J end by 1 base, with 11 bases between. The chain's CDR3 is CASSLEGTSSYEQYF. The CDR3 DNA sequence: TGTGCCAGCAGCTTAGAAGGGACTTCATCCTACGAGCAGTACTTC.

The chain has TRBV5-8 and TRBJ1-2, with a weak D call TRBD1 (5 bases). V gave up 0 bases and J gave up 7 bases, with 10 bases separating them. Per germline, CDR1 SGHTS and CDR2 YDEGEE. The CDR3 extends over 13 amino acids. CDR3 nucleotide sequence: TGTGCCAGCAGCTTGGAGGGGTGGGCTGGCTACACCTTC. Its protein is CASSLEGWAGYTF.

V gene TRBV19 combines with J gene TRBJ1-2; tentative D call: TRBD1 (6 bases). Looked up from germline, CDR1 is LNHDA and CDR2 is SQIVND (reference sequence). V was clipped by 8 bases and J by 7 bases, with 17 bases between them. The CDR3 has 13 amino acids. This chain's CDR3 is CASQTNDRRGYTF. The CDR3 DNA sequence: TGTGCCAGTCAAACGAACGACAGGCGTGGCTACACCTTC.

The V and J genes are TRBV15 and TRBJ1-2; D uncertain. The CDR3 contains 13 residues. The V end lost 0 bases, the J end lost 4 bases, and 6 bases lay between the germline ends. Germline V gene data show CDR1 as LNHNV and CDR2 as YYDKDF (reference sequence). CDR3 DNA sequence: TGTGCCACCAGCAGAGATTCCTTCTATGGCTACACCTTC. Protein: CATSRDSFYGYTF.

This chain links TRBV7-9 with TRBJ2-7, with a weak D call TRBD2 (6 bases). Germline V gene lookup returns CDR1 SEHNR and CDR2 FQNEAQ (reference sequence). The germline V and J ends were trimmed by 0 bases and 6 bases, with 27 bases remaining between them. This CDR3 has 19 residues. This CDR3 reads CASSLAGRSERMEVGEQYF. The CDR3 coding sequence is TGTGCCAGCAGCTTAGCTGGGAGGTCAGAGCGGATGGAGGTAGGCGAGCAGTACTTC.

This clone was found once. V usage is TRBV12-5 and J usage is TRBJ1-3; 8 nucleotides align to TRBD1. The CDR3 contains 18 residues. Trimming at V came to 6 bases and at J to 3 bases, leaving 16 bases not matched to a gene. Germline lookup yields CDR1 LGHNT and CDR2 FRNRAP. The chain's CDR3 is CASGLTGSTGDRGNTIYF. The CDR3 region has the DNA TGTGCTAGTGGCCTTACCGGATCGACAGGGGATCGTGGAAACACCATATATTTT.

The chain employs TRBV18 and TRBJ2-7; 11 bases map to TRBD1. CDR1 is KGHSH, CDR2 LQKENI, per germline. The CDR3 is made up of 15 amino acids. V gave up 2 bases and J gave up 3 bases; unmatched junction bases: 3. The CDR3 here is CASSPAGTGGYEQYF. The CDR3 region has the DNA TGTGCCAGCTCACCAGCCGGGACAGGGGGCTACGAGCAGTACTTC.

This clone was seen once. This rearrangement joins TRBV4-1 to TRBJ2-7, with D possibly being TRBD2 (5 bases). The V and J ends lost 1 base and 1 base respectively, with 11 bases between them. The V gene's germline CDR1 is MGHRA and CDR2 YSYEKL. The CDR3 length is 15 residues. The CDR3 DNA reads TGCGCCAGCAGCCAAGCCGAGCTAGCTTCCTACGAGCAGTACTTC. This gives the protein CASSQAELASYEQYF.

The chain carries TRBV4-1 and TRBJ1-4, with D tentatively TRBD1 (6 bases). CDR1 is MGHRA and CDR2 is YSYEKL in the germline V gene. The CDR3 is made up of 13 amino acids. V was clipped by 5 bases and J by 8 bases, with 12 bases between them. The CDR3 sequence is CASSVQGREKLFF. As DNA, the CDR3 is TGCGCCAGCAGCGTGCAGGGGAGAGAAAAACTGTTTTTT.

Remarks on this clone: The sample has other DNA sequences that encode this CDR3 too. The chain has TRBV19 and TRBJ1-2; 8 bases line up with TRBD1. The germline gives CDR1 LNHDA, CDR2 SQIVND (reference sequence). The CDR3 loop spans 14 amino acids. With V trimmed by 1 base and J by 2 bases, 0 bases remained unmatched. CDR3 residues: CASSIGQGNYGYTF. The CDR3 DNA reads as TGTGCCAGTAGTATAGGACAGGGGAACTATGGCTACACCTTC.

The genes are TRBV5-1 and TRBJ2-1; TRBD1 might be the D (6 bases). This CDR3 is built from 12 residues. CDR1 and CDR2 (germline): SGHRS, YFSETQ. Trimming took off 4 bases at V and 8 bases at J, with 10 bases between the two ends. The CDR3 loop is CASSTTGYEQFF. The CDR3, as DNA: TGCGCCAGCAGCACCACAGGGTATGAGCAGTTCTTC.

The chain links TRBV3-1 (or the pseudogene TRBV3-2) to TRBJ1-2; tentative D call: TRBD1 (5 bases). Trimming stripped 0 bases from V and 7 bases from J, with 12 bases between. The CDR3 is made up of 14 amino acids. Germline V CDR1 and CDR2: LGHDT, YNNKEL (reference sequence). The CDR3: CASSQDGSGGGYTF. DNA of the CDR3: TGTGCCAGCAGCCAAGATGGGTCCGGGGGTGGCTACACCTTC.

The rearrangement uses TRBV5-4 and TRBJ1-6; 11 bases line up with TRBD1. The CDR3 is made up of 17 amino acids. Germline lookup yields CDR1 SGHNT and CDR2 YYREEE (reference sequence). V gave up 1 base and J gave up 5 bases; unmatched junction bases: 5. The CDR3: CASSLRGQGGDNSPLHF. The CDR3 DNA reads TGTGCCAGCAGCTTGCGGGGACAGGGGGGAGATAATTCACCCCTCCACTTT.

The CDR3 loop reads CASSQVSGSPTDTQYF. The CDR3 DNA reads as TGCGCCAGCAGCCAAGTGAGCGGCTCCCCCACAGATACGCAGTATTTT. V and J are TRBV4-3 and TRBJ2-3; D might be TRBD2 (5 bases). CDR1 is LGHNA and CDR2 is YSLEER in the germline V gene. V shed 1 base and J shed 2 bases, with 13 bases lying between them. The CDR3 sequence is 16 residues long.

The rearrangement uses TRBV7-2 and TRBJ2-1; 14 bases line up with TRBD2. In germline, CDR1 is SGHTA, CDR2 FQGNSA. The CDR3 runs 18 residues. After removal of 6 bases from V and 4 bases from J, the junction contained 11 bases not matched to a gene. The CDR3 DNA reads TGTGCCAGCAGGGGGACTAGCGGGAGAGAAGGGAGGTACAATGAGCAGTTCTTC. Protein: CASRGTSGREGRYNEQFF.

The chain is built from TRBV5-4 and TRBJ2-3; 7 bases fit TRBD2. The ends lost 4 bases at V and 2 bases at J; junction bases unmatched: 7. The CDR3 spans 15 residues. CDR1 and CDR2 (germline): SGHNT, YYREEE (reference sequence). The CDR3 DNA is TGTGCCAGCAGCCGAACTAGCGATCCCACAGATACGCAGTATTTT. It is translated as CASSRTSDPTDTQYF.